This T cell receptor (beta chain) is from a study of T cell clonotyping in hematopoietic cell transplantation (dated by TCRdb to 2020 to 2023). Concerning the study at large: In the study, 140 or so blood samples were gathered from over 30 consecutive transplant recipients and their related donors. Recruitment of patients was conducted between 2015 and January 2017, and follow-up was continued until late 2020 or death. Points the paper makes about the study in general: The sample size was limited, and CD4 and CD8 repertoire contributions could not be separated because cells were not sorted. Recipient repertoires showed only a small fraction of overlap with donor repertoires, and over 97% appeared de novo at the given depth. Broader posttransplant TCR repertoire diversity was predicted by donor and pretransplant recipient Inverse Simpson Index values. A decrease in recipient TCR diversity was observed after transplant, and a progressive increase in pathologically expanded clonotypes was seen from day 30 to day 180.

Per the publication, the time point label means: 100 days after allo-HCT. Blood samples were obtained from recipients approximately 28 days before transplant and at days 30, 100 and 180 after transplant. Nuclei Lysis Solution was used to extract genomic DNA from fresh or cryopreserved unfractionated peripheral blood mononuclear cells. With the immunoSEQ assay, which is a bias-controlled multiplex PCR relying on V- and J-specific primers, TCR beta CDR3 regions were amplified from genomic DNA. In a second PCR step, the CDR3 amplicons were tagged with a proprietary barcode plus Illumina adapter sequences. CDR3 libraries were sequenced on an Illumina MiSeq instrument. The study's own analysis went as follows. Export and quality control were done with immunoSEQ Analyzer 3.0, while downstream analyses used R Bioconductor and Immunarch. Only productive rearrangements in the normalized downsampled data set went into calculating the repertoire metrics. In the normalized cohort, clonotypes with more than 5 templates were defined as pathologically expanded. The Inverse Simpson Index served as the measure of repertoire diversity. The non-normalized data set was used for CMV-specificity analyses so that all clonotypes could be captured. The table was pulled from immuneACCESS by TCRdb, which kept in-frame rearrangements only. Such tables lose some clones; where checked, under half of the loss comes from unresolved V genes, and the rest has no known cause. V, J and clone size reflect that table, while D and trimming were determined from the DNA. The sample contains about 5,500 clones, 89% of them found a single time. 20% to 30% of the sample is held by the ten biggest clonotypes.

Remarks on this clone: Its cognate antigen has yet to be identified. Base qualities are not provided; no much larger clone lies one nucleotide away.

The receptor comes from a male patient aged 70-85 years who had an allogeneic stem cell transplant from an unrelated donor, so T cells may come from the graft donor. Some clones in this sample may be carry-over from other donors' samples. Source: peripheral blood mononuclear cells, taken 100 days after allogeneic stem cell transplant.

The CDR3 reads as follows: CASRVANYGYTF. The DNA sequence is as follows: TGTGCCAGCAGGGTTGCGAACTATGGCTACACCTTC. The chain is encoded by TRBV19 joined to TRBJ1-2; the D gene is perhaps TRBD1, on 5 matching bases. A distance of 10 bases separates the germline ends of V and J, which lose 9 bases and 2 bases respectively. The CDR3 runs 12 amino acids, cysteine and phenylalanine included. CDR3 DNA is the only sequence kept; it has 36 bases, read in frame from the first base. From a lookup of the germline V gene (reference sequence), CDR1 and CDR2 are LNHDA and SQIVND.